This entry lists 27 T cell receptor beta chains sequenced from one sample in a study of T cell repertoires in cytomegalovirus infection. TCRdb processed the reads anew with MiXCR; each CDR3 protein has one entry. The data contain 150,000 to 200,000 distinct CDR3 sequences, approximately 15% of them singletons. Sequenced sample: PBMCs. All receptors derive from a human donor in good health (CMV status not recorded). Some clones in this sample may be carry-over from other donors' samples.

This clonotype was seen at least ten times. The chain links TRBV4-1 to TRBJ2-6; D not resolved. Trimming left V 0 bases short and J 4 bases short, with 13 bases between. The germline gives CDR1 MGHRA, CDR2 YSYEKL. This CDR3 contains 17 residues. CDR3 region: CASSQEGSLGGANVLTF. In DNA, the CDR3 is TGCGCCAGCAGCCAAGAGGGGTCGCTCGGAGGGGCCAACGTCCTGACTTTC.

This chain joins TRBV28 and TRBJ1-6; 8 bases line up with TRBD1. Germline V gene lookup returns CDR1 MDHEN and CDR2 SYDVKM. V shed 6 bases, J shed 5 bases, and the junction held 6 bases outside the gene matches. The CDR3 has 15 residues. The CDR3 loop is CASRVKDRDNSPLHF. The DNA for the CDR3 is TGTGCCAGCAGAGTGAAGGACAGGGATAATTCACCCCTCCACTTT.

The J gene is TRBJ2-2, the V gene TRBV29-1, with 7 bases identical to TRBD1. The CDR3 is 14 residues long. Germline loops: CDR1 SQVTM, CDR2 ANQGSEA. With 6 bases clipped from V and 3 bases from J, the junction kept 7 bases outside the gene matches. This CDR3 is CSVADRADTGELFF. The CDR3 DNA sequence: TGCAGCGTCGCCGACAGGGCTGACACCGGGGAGCTGTTTTTT.

This clonotype appeared many times. The chain links TRBV19 to TRBJ1-1, with D unclear. Germline V gene lookup returns CDR1 LNHDA and CDR2 SQIVND (reference sequence). The V gene lost 4 bases and the J gene lost 2 bases, with 8 bases spanning the gap. The length of the CDR3 is 13 residues. The CDR3 loop reads CASSTPFNTEAFF. In DNA form, the CDR3 reads TGTGCCAGTAGTACGCCTTTTAACACTGAAGCTTTCTTT.

The chain has TRBV29-1 and TRBJ1-2, with unresolved D. Germline lookup yields CDR1 SQVTM and CDR2 ANQGSEA. This CDR3 is built from 11 residues. Trimming shortened V by 5 bases and J by 8 bases, and 12 bases separated the two germline ends. The CDR3 region is CSVRRDTGYTF. As DNA, the CDR3 is TGCAGCGTTAGAAGGGATACGGGCTACACCTTC.

This clonotype has at least ten counts. The rearrangement joins TRBV7-6 to TRBJ2-7; D call uncertain. CDR1 is SGHVS, CDR2 FNYEAQ, per germline. V shed 3 bases and J shed 6 bases, with 15 bases lying between them. The CDR3 length is 14 residues. DNA for the CDR3: TGTGCCAGCAGCTTGGGCCACGTTCTCGCCGAGCAGTACTTC. Residues: CASSLGHVLAEQYF.

The chain joins TRBV7-2 to TRBJ2-1, with D unclear. The V gene lost 3 bases and the J gene lost 3 bases, with 9 bases spanning the gap. The CDR3 has 14 amino acids. The germline V gene has CDR1 SGHTA and CDR2 FQGNSA. The CDR3: CASSFSDLYNEQFF. DNA of the CDR3: TGTGCCAGCAGCTTTTCGGACCTCTACAATGAGCAGTTCTTC.

This clonotype was observed at least ten times. V and J are TRBV7-2 and TRBJ2-5, with no clear D. The CDR3 length is 14 residues. CDR1 and CDR2 (germline): SGHTA, FQGNSA. V was trimmed by 2 bases and J by 3 bases, leaving 10 bases between them. DNA of the CDR3: TGTGCCAGCAGCTTATTACTGAATAAAGAGACCCAGTACTTC. Translation: CASSLLLNKETQYF.

This clonotype was seen at least ten times. The V and J genes are TRBV14 and TRBJ1-1; maybe TRBD1 (6 bases). With 0 bases removed from V and 1 base from J, the gap between germline ends came to 21 bases. CDR1 and CDR2 (germline): SGHDN, FVKESK. There are 19 residues in the CDR3. CDR3: CASSQEIRGRTIRNTEAFF. The CDR3 bases are TGTGCCAGCAGCCAAGAAATCAGGGGTCGAACAATAAGGAACACTGAAGCTTTCTTT.

A few counts support this clonotype. This chain joins TRBV20-1 and TRBJ2-7; D ambiguous. Trimming shortened V by 0 bases and J by 9 bases, and 12 bases separated the two germline ends. CDR3 length: 12 residues. Per germline, CDR1 DFQATT and CDR2 SNEGSKA (reference sequence). The CDR3 bases are TGCAGTGCTAGAGAGGGTCTTAGTGGGCAGTACTTC. Translating it yields CSAREGLSGQYF.

Many counts were recorded for this clonotype. The genes are TRBV7-8 and TRBJ1-1, with no clear D. V dropped 1 base and J dropped 0 bases, with 12 bases sitting between them. This CDR3 has 16 residues. CDR1 and CDR2 (germline): SGHVS, FQNEAQ. The CDR3 bases are TGTGCCAGCAGCTTAGTATTACGGCTGCTGAACACTGAAGCTTTCTTT. Protein: CASSLVLRLLNTEAFF.

The table lists this clonotype with many counts. The gene calls are TRBV7-9 and TRBJ2-7; 13 positions agree with TRBD2. The CDR3 runs to 16 residues. Germline V gene lookup returns CDR1 SEHNR and CDR2 FQNEAQ (reference sequence). Trimming cost V 4 bases and J 2 bases; bases outside gene matches: 5. CDR3 sequence (DNA): TGTGCCAGCAGCTCCATCACTAGCGGGAGGGCCTACGAGCAGTACTTC. Encoded protein: CASSSITSGRAYEQYF.

Ten or more counts support this clonotype. The chain employs TRBV12-3 or TRBV12-4 and TRBJ1-1; D perhaps matches TRBD1 (5 bases). The length of the CDR3 is 18 residues. V lost 6 bases and J 0 bases, leaving 23 bases between the germline ends. CDR3 sequence: CASRNHRRGVQMNTEAFF. The CDR3 DNA reads as TGTGCCAGCAGAAACCACAGGAGAGGGGTCCAAATGAACACTGAAGCTTTCTTT.

This clonotype was seen only a few times. V usage is TRBV7-3 and J usage is TRBJ2-3, with 12 bases matching TRBD2. J lost 6 bases, V lost 1 base, and 8 bases had no gene match. This CDR3 contains 17 residues. Germline V gene data show CDR1 as SGHTA and CDR2 as FQGTGA. CDR3 region: CASSLRLAGEQRDTQYF. DNA for the CDR3: TGTGCCAGCAGCTTAAGACTAGCGGGAGAGCAGCGTGATACGCAGTATTTT.

This clonotype occurred a few times. This rearrangement joins TRBV30 to TRBJ2-1, with TRBD2 matching 7 bases. Germline trimming cut 4 bases from V and 4 bases from J; bases unmatched to any gene: 4. CDR1 and CDR2 (germline): GTSNPN, SVGIG (reference sequence). CDR3 length: 13 amino acids. This chain's CDR3 is CAWKSSGYNEQFF. CDR3 nucleotide sequence: TGTGCCTGGAAATCTAGCGGATACAATGAGCAGTTCTTC.

The table lists this clonotype with a few counts. The chain joins TRBV11-1 to TRBJ2-6; D is undetermined. Deletions cut 4 bases from V and 1 base from J, with 11 bases between. Germline V gives CDR1 SGHAT, CDR2 FQDESV (reference sequence). There are 16 residues in the CDR3. The CDR3 region has the DNA TGTGCCAGCAGCTACCGGTGGGATTCTGGGGCCAACGTCCTGACTTTC. It encodes CASSYRWDSGANVLTF.

The J gene is TRBJ2-1, the V gene TRBV6-5, with TRBD1 as a possible D gene (6 bases). The CDR3 is made up of 15 amino acids. V was trimmed by 2 bases and J by 0 bases, leaving 8 bases between them. Germline-derived CDR1 and CDR2 are MNHEY and SVGAGI. CDR3 nucleotide sequence: TGTGCCAGCAGTTACGGACAGAGCTCCTACAATGAGCAGTTCTTC. Its protein product is CASSYGQSSYNEQFF.

For this clonotype: It may be a read error: a sequence one base away is much more abundant. V usage is TRBV12-3 or TRBV12-4 and J usage is TRBJ2-7, with TRBD1 matching 7 bases. This CDR3 has 15 residues. J was trimmed by 2 bases and V by 9 bases; bases with no gene match: 13. The CDR3 region has the DNA TGTGCCAGAAGTCCCCGGGACAGCCTAACCTACGAGCAGTACTTC. Residues: CARSPRDSLTYEQYF.

This rearrangement joins TRBV2 to TRBJ1-1; D remains ambiguous. V lost 5 bases to trimming and J lost 1 base, with 17 bases between them. Germline V gene lookup returns CDR1 SNHLY and CDR2 FYNNEI. The CDR3 is made up of 16 amino acids. The CDR3 here is CASSPFRSPSNTEAFF. DNA of the CDR3: TGTGCCAGCAGTCCGTTCAGGTCCCCTTCGAACACTGAAGCTTTCTTT.

This clonotype showed up many times. The gene calls are TRBV7-8 and TRBJ1-2, with D possibly matching TRBD1 (5 bases). Germline V gene data show CDR1 as SGHVS and CDR2 as FQNEAQ. V was shortened by 1 base and J by 0 bases, with 21 bases between the two germline ends. The CDR3 sequence is 19 residues long. Here the CDR3 reads CASSLVSGQGGRSNYGYTF. For the CDR3, the DNA is TGTGCCAGCAGCTTAGTATCTGGCCAGGGTGGAAGGTCTAACTATGGCTACACCTTC.

This clonotype has at least ten counts. The V call is TRBV29-1, the J call TRBJ1-1; 7 bases are shared with TRBD1. The V and J ends lost 6 bases and 6 bases, in that order; junction bases with no gene match: 13. From germline, CDR1 is SQVTM and CDR2 ANQGSEA. There are 14 residues in the CDR3. The CDR3 loop reads CSVAAGGLRAEAFF. The DNA for the CDR3 is TGCAGCGTCGCGGCAGGGGGATTAAGGGCTGAAGCTTTCTTT.

This clonotype was picked up many times. The chain recombines TRBV28 with TRBJ1-2, with TRBD1 matching over 10 bases. Germline V lookup: CDR1 MDHEN, CDR2 SYDVKM. The CDR3 is 17 residues long. Trimming cost V 1 base and J 3 bases; bases outside gene matches: 8. CDR3 protein: CASSLLPGQGYYYGYTF. CDR3 sequence (DNA): TGTGCCAGCAGTTTATTACCGGGACAGGGGTACTACTATGGCTACACCTTC.

This clonotype was seen ten or more times. The rearrangement links TRBV7-2 to TRBJ1-1; TRBD1 is a possible D gene (5 bases). V gave up 2 bases and J gave up 7 bases, with 11 bases separating them. Germline V gives CDR1 SGHTA, CDR2 FQGNSA. CDR3 size: 13 residues. The CDR3 sequence: CASSLRTGNEAFF. In nucleotides, the CDR3 is TGTGCCAGCAGCTTACGAACAGGCAATGAAGCTTTCTTT.

This clonotype turned up a few times. DNA of the CDR3: TGTGCCAGCAGTGGGACAGCTCGAAACTATGGCTACACCTTC. Protein product: CASSGTARNYGYTF. This chain connects TRBV2 to TRBJ1-2; D might be TRBD1 (6 bases). V was shortened by 4 bases and J by 2 bases, with 11 bases between the two germline ends. This CDR3 is built from 14 residues. Germline V gene data show CDR1 as SNHLY and CDR2 as FYNNEI.

This clonotype was observed at least ten times. The V call is TRBV28, the J call TRBJ1-2; no firm D call. Per the germline V gene, CDR1 is MDHEN and CDR2 is SYDVKM. This CDR3 is built from 14 residues. With 5 bases removed from V and 0 bases from J, the gap between germline ends came to 10 bases. CDR3 loop: CASSQTVPNYGYTF. CDR3 DNA: TGTGCCAGCAGTCAGACGGTACCTAACTATGGCTACACCTTC.

V and J are TRBV5-5 and TRBJ1-2, with D unresolved. The CDR3 runs to 13 residues. The germline CDR1 and CDR2 sequences are SGHKS and YYEKEE (reference sequence). Trimming stripped 4 bases from V and 2 bases from J, with 9 bases between. CDR3: CASSATTNYGYTF. In DNA form, the CDR3 reads TGTGCCAGCAGCGCGACAACGAACTATGGCTACACCTTC.

V and J are TRBV6-5 and TRBJ1-1; the D is unclear. Trimming left V 6 bases short and J 7 bases short, with 9 bases between. Germline CDR1 and CDR2: MNHEY and SVGAGI. This CDR3 comprises 11 residues. The CDR3 sequence: CASSNSVEAFF. The CDR3 DNA reads TGTGCCAGCAGCAATTCGGTTGAAGCTTTCTTT.